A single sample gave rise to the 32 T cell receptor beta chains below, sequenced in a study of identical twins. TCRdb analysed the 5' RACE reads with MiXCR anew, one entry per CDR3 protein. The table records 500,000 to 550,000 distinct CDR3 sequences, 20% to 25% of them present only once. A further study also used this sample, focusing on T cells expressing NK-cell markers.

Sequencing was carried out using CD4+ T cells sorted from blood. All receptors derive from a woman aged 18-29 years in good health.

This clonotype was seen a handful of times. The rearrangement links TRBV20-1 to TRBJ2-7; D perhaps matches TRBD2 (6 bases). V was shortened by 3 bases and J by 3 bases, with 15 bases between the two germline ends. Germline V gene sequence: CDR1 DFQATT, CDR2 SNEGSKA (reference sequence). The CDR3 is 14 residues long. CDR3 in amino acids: CSASPRRGHYEQYF. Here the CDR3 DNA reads TGCAGTGCTAGCCCCCGGCGGGGTCACTACGAGCAGTACTTC.

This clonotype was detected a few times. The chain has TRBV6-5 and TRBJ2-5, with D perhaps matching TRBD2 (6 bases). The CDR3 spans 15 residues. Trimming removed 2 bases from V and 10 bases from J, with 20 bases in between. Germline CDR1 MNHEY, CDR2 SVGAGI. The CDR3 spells CASSYQSGTASGQYF. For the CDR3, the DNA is TGTGCCAGCAGTTACCAGTCCGGGACTGCCTCGGGCCAGTACTTC.

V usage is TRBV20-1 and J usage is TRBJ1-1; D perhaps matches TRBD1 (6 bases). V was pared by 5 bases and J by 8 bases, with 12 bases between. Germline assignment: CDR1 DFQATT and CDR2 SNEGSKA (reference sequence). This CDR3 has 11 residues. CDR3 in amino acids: CSAFRTEEAFF. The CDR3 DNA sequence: TGCAGTGCTTTCCGGACAGAAGAAGCTTTCTTT.

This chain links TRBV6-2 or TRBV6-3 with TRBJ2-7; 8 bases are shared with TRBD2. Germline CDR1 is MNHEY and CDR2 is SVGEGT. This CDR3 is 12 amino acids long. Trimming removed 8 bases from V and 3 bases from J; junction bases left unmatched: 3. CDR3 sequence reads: CASGSGSYEQYF. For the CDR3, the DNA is TGTGCCAGCGGGAGCGGGAGCTACGAGCAGTACTTC.

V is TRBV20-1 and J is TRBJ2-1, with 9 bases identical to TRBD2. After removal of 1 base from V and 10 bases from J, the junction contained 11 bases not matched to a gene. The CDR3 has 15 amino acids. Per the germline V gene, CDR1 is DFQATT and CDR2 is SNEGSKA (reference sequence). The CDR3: CSARGNKLAGVEQFF. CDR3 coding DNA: TGCAGTGCTAGAGGGAATAAATTAGCGGGAGTGGAGCAGTTCTTC.

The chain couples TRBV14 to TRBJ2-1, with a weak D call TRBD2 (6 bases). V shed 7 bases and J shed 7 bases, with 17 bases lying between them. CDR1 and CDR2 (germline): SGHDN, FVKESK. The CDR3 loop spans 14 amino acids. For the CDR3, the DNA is TGTGCCAGCAATTCGGCGGGGAGAAGAAATGAGCAGTTCTTC. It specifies CASNSAGRRNEQFF.

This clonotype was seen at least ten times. Written as DNA, the CDR3 is TGTGCCAGCAGCCCCTGGACAGGTATGAACACTGAAGCTTTCTTT. It specifies CASSPWTGMNTEAFF. The rearrangement links TRBV3-1 to TRBJ1-1; 7 bases agree with TRBD1. The J segment lost 0 bases and the V segment lost 4 bases, leaving 5 bases of the junction unmatched. Per germline, CDR1 LGHDT and CDR2 YNNKEL (reference sequence). The CDR3 loop spans 15 amino acids.

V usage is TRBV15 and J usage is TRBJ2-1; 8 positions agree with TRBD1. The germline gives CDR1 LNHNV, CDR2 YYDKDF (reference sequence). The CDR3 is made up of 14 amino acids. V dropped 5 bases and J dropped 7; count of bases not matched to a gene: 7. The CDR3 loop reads CATSGGQGWNEQFF. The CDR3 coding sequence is TGTGCCACCAGCGGAGGACAGGGTTGGAATGAGCAGTTCTTC.

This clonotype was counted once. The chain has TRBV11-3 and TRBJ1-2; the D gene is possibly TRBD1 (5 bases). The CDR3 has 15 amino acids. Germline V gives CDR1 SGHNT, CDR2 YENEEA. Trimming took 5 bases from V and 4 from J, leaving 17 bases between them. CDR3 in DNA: TGTGCCAGCAGCCCTCGGCAGGGTATAGGCTATGGCTACACCTTC. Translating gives CASSPRQGIGYGYTF. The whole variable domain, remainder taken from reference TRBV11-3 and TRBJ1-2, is EAGVVQSPRYKIIEKKQPVAFWCNPISGHNTLYWYLQNLGQGPELLIRYENEEAVDDSQLPKDRFSAERLKGVDSTLKIQPAELGDSAVYLCASSPRQGIGYGYTFGSGTRLTVV.

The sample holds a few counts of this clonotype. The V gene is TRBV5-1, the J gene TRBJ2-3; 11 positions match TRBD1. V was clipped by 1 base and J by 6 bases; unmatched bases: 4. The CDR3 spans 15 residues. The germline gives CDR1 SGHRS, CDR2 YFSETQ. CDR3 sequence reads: CASSLSRDRGDTQYF. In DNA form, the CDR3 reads TGCGCCAGCAGCTTGTCCCGGGACAGGGGGGATACGCAGTATTTT.

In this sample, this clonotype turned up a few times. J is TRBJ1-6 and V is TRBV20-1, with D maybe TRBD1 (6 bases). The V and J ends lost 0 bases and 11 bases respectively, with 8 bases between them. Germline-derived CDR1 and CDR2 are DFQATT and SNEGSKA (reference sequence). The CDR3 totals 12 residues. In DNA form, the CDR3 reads TGCAGTGCTAGAGAACAGGGTCCACCCCTCCACTTT. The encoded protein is CSAREQGPPLHF.

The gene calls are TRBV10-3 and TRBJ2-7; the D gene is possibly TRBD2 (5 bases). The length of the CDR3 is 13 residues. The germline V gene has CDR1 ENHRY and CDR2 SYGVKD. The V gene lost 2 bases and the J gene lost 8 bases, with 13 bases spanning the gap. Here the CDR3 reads CAISEAGRRQQYF. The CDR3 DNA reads TGTGCCATCAGTGAGGCGGGCAGGCGACAGCAGTACTTC.

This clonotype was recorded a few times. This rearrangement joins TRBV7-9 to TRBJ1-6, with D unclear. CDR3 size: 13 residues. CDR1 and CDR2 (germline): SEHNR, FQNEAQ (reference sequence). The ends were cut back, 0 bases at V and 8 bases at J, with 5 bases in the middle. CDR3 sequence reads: CASSLARDSPLHF. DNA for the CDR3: TGTGCCAGCAGCTTAGCGCGGGATTCACCCCTCCACTTT.

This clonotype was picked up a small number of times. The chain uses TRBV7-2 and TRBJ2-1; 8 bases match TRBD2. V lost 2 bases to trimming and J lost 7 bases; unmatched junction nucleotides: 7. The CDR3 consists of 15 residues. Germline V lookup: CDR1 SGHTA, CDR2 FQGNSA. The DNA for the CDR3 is TGTGCCAGCAGCTTAATGGGTAGCGGGGAAAATGAGCAGTTCTTC. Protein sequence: CASSLMGSGENEQFF.

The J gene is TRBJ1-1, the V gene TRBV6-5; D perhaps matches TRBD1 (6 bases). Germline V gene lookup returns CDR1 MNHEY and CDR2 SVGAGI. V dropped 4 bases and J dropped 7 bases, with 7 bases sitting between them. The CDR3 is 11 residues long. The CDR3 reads CASSSGVEAFF. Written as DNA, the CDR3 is TGTGCCAGCAGTTCAGGGGTTGAAGCTTTCTTT.

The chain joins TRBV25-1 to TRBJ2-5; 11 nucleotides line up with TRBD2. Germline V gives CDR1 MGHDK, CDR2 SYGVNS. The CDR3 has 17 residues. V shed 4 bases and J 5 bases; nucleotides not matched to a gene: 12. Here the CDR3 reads CASSAGLAGGLGETQYF. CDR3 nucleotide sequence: TGTGCCAGCAGTGCTGGGCTAGCGGGGGGCCTGGGGGAGACCCAGTACTTC.

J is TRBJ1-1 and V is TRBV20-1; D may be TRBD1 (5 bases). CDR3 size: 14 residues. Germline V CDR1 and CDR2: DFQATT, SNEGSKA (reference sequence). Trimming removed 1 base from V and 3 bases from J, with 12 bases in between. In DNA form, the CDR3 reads TGCAGTGCTAGAGCCTCAGGGTCCTACACTGAAGCTTTCTTT. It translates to CSARASGSYTEAFF.

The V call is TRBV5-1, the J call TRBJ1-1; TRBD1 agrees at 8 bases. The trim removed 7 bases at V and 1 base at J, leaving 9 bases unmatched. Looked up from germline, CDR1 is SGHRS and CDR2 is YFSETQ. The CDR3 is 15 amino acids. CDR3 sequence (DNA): TGCGCCAGCGGCACAGGGGGGACCACGAACACTGAAGCTTTCTTT. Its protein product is CASGTGGTTNTEAFF.

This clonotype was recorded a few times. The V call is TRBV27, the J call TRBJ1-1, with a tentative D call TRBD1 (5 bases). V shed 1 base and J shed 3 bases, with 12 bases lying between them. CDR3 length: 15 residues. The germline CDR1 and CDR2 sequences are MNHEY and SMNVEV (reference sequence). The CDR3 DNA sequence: TGTGCCAGCAGTTTATTTGGGACTTTGGACACTGAAGCTTTCTTT. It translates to CASSLFGTLDTEAFF.

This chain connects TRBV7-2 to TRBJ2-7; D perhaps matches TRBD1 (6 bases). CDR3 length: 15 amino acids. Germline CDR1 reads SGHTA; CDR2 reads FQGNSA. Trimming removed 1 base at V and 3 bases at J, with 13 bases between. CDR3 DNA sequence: TGTGCCAGCAGCTTAGGCCCAGGGGAGTACTACGAGCAGTACTTC. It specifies CASSLGPGEYYEQYF.

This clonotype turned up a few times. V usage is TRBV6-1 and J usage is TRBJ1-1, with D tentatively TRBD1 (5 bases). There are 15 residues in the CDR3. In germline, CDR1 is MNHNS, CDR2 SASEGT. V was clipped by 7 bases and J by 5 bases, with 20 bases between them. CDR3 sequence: CASTPGGRRMTEAFF. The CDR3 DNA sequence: TGTGCCAGCACCCCTGGGGGACGAAGGATGACTGAAGCTTTCTTT.

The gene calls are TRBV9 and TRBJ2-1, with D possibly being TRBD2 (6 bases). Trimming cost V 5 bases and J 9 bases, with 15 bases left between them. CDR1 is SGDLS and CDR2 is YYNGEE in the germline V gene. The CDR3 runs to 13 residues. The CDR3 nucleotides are TGTGCCAGCAGTAGCGGAGACGAGAGTGAGCAGTTCTTC. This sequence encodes CASSSGDESEQFF.

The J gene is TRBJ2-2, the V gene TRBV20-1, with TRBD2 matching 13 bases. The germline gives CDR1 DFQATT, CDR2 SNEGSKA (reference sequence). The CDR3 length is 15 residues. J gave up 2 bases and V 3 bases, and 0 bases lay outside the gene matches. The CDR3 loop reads CSARGLAGNTGELFF. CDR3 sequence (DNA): TGCAGTGCTAGGGGACTAGCGGGAAACACCGGGGAGCTGTTTTTT.

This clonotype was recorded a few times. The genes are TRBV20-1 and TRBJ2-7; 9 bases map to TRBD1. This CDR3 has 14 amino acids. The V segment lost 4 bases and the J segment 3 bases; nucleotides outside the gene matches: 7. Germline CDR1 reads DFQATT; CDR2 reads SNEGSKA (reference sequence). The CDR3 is CSATGPGQGYEQYF. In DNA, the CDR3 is TGCAGTGCTACCGGCCCGGGACAGGGCTACGAGCAGTACTTC.

The CDR3 here is CAWQTAGTVNQPQHF. As DNA, the CDR3 is TGTGCCTGGCAAACTGCGGGAACAGTCAATCAGCCCCAGCATTTT. The rearrangement joins TRBV30 to TRBJ1-5; no clear D. Trimming removed 5 bases from V and 3 bases from J, with 17 bases in between. Germline-derived CDR1 and CDR2 are GTSNPN and SVGIG (reference sequence). The CDR3 spans 15 residues.

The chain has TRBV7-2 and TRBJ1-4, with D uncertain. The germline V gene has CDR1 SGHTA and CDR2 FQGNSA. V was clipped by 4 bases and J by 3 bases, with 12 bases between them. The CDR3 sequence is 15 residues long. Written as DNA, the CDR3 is TGTGCCAGCAGCTCCTTGGGTATATCTAATGAAAAACTGTTTTTT. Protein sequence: CASSSLGISNEKLFF.

The CDR3 nucleotides read TGCAGCGTAAAATATTTCGGAACCGGGGAGCTGTTTTTT. It translates to CSVKYFGTGELFF. The V call is TRBV20-1, the J call TRBJ2-2; D is uncertain. CDR3 size: 13 residues. Germline V gene data show CDR1 as DFQATT and CDR2 as SNEGSKA (reference sequence).

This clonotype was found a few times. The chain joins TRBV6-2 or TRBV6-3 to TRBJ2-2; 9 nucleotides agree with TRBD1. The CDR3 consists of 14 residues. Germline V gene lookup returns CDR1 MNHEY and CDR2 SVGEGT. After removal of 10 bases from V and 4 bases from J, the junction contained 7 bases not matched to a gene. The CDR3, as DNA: TGTGCCACCCAGGACAGGGGAAGCACCGGGGAGCTGTTTTTT. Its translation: CATQDRGSTGELFF.

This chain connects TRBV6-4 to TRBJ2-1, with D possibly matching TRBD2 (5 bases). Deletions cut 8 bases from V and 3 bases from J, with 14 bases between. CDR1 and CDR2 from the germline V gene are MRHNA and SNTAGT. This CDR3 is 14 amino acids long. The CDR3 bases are TGTGCCAGCGTCTGGACTGATAACTACAATGAGCAGTTCTTC. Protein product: CASVWTDNYNEQFF.

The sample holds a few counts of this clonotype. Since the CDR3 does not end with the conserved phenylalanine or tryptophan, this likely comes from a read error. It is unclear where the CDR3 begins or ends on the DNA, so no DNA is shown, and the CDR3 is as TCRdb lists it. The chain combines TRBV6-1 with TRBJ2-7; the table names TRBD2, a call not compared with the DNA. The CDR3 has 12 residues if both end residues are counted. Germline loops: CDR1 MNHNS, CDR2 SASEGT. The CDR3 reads CASSEWSGRPSI.

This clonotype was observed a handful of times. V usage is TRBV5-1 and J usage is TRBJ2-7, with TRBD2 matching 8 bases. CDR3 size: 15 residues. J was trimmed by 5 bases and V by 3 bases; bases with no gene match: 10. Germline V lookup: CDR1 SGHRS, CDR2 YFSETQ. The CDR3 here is CASSYRGGAADEQYF. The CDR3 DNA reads TGCGCCAGCAGCTACCGGGGGGGGGCGGCGGACGAGCAGTACTTC.

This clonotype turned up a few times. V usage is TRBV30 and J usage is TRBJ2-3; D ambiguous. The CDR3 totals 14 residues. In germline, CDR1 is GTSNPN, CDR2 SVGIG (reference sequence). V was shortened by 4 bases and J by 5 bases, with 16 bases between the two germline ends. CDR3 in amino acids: CAWIPGLTGDTQYF. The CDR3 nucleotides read TGTGCCTGGATCCCGGGTCTCACGGGAGATACGCAGTATTTT.